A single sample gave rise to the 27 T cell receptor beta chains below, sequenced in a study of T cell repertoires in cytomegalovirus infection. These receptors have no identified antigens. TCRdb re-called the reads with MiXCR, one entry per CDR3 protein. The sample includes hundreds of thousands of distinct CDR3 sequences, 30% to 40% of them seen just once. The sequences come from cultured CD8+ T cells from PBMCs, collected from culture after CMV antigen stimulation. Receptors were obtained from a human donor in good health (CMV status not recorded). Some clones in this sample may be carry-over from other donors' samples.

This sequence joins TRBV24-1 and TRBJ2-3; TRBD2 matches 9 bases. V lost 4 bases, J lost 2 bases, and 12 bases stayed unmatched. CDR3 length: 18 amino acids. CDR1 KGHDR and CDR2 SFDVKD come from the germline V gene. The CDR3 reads CATSDTGGGAFDTDTQYF. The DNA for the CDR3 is TGTGCCACCAGTGACACAGGCGGGGGGGCATTTGACACAGATACGCAGTATTTT.

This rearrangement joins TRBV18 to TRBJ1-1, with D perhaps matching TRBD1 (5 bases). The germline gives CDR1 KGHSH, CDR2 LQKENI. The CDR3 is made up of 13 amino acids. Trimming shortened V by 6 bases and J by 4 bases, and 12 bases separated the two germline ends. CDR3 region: CASSTGFPTEAFF. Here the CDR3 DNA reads TGTGCCAGCTCTACAGGTTTCCCCACTGAAGCTTTCTTT.

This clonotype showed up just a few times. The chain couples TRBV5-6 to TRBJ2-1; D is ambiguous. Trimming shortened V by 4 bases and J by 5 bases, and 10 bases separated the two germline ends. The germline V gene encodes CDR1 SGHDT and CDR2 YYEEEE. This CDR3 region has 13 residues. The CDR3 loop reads CASSPGWDNEQFF. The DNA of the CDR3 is TGTGCCAGCAGCCCTGGATGGGACAATGAGCAGTTCTTC.

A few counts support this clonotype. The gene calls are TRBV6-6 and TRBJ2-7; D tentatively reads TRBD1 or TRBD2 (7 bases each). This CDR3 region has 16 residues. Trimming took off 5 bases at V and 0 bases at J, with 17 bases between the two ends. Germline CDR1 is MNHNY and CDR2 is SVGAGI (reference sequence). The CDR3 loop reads CASSGRDRRSSYEQYV. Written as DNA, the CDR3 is TGTGCCAGCAGTGGGAGGGACAGAAGGAGCTCCTACGAGCAGTACGTC.

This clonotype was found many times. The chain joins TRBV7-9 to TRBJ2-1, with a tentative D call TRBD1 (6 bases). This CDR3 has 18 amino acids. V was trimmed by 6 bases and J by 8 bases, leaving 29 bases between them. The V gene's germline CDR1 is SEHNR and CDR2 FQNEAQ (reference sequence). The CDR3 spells CASRVGLSRGIFIDEQFF. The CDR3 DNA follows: TGTGCCAGCAGGGTGGGATTGTCGAGGGGGATCTTCATAGATGAGCAGTTCTTC.

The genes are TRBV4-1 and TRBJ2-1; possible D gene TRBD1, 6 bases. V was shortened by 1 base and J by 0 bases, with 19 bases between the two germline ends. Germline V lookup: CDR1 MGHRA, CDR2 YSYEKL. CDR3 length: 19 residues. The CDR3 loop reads CASSQGDTRSSFSYNEQFF. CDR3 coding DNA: TGCGCCAGCAGCCAAGGGGACACGCGTTCTTCTTTCTCCTACAATGAGCAGTTCTTC.

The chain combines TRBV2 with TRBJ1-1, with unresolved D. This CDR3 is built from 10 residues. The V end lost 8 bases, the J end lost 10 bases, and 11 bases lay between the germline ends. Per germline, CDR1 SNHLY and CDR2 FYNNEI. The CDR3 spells CASLRGGAFF. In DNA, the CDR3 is TGTGCCAGCCTTCGGGGAGGAGCTTTCTTT.

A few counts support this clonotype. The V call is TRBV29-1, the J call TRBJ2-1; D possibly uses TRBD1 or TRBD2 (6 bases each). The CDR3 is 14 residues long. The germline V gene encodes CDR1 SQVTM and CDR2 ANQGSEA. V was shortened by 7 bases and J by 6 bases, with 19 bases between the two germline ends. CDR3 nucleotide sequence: TGCAGCGGTGTGAGAGGGGGGCCTTCCAATGAGCAGTTCTTC. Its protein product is CSGVRGGPSNEQFF.

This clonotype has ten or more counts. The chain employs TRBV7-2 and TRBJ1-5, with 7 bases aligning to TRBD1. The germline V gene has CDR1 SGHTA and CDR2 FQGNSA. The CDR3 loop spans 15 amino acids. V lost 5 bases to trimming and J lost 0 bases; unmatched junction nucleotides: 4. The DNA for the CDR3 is TGTGCCAGCAGCCTCTACAGGGGTAGCAATCAGCCCCAGCATTTT. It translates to CASSLYRGSNQPQHF.

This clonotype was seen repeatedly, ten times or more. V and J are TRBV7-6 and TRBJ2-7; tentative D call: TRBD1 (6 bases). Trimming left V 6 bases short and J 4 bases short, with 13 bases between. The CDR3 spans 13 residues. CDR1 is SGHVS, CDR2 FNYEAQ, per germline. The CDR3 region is CASSDTGFYEQYV. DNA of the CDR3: TGTGCCAGCAGTGACACAGGGTTTTACGAGCAGTACGTC.

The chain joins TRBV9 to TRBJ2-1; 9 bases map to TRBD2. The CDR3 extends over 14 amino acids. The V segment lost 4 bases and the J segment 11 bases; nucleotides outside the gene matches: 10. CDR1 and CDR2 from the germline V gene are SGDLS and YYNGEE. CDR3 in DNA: TGTGCCAGCAGCCCCGGGACTAGCCTCACCCAGCAGTTCTTC. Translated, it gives CASSPGTSLTQQFF.

In nucleotides, the CDR3 is TGTGCCAGCGTCTCAACAGGTTTCAGCACTGAAGCTTTCTTT. This sequence encodes CASVSTGFSTEAFF. This sequence joins TRBV27 and TRBJ1-1; a possible D gene is TRBD1 (5 bases). Trimming left V 8 bases short and J 4 bases short, with 17 bases between. The germline CDR1 and CDR2 sequences are MNHEY and SMNVEV (reference sequence). The CDR3 is made up of 14 amino acids.

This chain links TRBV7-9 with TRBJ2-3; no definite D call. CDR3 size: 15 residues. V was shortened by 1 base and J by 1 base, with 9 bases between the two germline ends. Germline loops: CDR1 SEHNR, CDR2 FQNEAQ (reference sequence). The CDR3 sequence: CASSLVGTRTDTQYF. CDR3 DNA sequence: TGTGCCAGCAGCTTAGTGGGCACTCGCACAGATACGCAGTATTTT.

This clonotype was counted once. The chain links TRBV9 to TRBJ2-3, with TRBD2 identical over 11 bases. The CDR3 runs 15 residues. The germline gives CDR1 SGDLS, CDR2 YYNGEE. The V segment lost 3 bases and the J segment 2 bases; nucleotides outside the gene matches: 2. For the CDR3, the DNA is TGTGCCAGCAGCGGGACTAGCGGGTACACAGATACGCAGTATTTT. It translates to CASSGTSGYTDTQYF.

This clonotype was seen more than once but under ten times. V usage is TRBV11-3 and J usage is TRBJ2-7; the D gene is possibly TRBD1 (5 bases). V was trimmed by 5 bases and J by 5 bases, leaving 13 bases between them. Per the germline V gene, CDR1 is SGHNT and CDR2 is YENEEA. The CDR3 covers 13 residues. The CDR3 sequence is CASSPIGAHEQYF. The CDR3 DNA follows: TGTGCCAGCAGCCCCATTGGGGCCCACGAGCAGTACTTC.

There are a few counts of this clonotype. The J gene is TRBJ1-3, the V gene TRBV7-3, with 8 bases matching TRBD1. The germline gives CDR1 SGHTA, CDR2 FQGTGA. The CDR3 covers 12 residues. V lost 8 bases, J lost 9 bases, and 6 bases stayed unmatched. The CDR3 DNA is TGTGCCAGCGACAGGGGCGACGGCACCATATATTTT. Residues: CASDRGDGTIYF.

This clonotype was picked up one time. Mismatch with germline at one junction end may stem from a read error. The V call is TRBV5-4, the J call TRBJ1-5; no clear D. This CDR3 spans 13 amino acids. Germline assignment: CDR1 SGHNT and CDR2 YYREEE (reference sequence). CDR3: CTSSLDTFQPQHF. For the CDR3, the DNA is TGTACCAGCAGCTTGGATACGTTTCAGCCCCAGCATTTT.

CDR3 coding DNA: TGCAGCGTTGAAGCCAGGGAGGAACCTAACTATGGCTACACCTTC. Translating it yields CSVEAREEPNYGYTF. The rearrangement uses TRBV29-1 and TRBJ1-2, with a possible D match to TRBD1 (5 bases). Trimming removed 1 base at V and 0 bases at J, with 12 bases between. The CDR3 is 15 amino acids. Germline values: CDR1 SQVTM, CDR2 ANQGSEA. The full variable domain, completed using reference TRBV29-1 and TRBJ1-2, is SAVISQKPSRDICQRGTSLTIQCQVDSQVTMMFWYRQQPGQSLTLIATANQGSEATYESGFVIDKFPISRPNLTFSTLTVSNMSPEDSSIYLCSVEAREEPNYGYTFGSGTRLTVV.

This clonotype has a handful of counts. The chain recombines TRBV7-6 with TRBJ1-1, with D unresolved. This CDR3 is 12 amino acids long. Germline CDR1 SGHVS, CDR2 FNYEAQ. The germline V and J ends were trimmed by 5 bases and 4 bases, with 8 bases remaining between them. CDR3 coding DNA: TGTGCCAGCAGCCCTCGAAGCACTGAAGCTTTCTTT. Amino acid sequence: CASSPRSTEAFF.

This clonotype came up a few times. The CDR3 reads CASSFGVSNTGELFF. Written as DNA, the CDR3 is TGTGCCAGCAGCTTTGGAGTATCGAACACCGGGGAGCTGTTTTTT. V and J are TRBV5-4 and TRBJ2-2; D not resolved. The CDR3 is made up of 15 amino acids. V lost 2 bases, J lost 0 bases, and 8 bases lay in between. Germline V gene data show CDR1 as SGHNT and CDR2 as YYREEE (reference sequence).

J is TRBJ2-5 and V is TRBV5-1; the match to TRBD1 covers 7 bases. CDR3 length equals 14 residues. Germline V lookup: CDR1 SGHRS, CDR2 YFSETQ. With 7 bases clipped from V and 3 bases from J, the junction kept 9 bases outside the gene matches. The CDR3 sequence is CASEDRAKKETQYF. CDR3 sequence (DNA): TGCGCCAGCGAAGACAGGGCCAAAAAAGAGACCCAGTACTTC.

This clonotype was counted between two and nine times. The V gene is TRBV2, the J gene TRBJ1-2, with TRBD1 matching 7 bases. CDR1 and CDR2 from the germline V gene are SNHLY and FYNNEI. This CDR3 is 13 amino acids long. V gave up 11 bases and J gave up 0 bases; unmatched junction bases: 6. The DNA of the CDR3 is TGTGCCGTAAGGGACAGAGCTAACTATGGCTACACCTTC. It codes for CAVRDRANYGYTF. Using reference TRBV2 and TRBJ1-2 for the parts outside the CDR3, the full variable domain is EPEVTQTPSHQVTQMGQEVILRCVPISNHLYFYWYRQILGQKVEFLVSFYNNEISEKSEIFDDQFSVERPDGSNFTLKIRSTKLEDSAMYFCAVRDRANYGYTFGSGTRLTVV.

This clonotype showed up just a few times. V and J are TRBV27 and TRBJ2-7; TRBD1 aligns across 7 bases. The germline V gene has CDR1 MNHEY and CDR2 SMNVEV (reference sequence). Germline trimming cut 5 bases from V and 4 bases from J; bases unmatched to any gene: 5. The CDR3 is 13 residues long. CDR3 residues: CASSDGTVYEQYF. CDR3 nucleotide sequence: TGTGCCAGCAGTGACGGGACAGTATACGAGCAGTACTTC.

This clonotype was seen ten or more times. CDR3 loop: CASSFSGAPPPTF. The CDR3, as DNA: TGTGCCAGCAGTTTTTCGGGGGCGCCCCCCCCCACCTTC. V gene TRBV12-3 or TRBV12-4 combines with J gene TRBJ1-2; D is perhaps TRBD1 (6 bases). This CDR3 has 13 amino acids. V was cut by 3 bases and J by 13 bases, with 18 bases left in between.

The CDR3 here is CANSGGGRYEQYV. CDR3 sequence (DNA): TGTGCCAACAGTGGAGGAGGGCGGTACGAGCAGTACGTC. This rearrangement joins TRBV6-6 to TRBJ2-7, with D possibly TRBD2 on 6 matching bases. This CDR3 is 13 amino acids long. Germline assignment: CDR1 MNHNY and CDR2 SVGAGI (reference sequence).

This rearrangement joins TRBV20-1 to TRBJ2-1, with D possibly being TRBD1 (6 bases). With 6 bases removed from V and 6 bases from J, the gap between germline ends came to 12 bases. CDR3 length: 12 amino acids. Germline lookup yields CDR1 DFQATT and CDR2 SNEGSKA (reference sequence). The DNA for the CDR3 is TGCAGTGCCCCCAGACAGGCCAATGAGCAGTTCTTC. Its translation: CSAPRQANEQFF.

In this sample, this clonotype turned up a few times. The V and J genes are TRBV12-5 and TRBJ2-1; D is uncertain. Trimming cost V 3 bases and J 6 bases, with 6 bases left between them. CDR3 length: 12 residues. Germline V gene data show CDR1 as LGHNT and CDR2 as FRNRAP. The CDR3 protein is CASGFGSNEQFF. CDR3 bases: TGTGCTAGTGGTTTCGGGTCCAATGAGCAGTTCTTC.